The rows below give T cell receptor beta chains drawn from one sample of a study of cytomegalovirus exposure and HLA in healthy donors. Produced via immunoSEQ multiplex PCR; TCRdb's table is partial and in-frame only. The data contain 55,000 to 75,000 clones, 90% to 96% of them singletons. Sequencing input: PBMCs. The receptors originated from a woman between 18 and 29 years old in good health and CMV-seronegative. The CDR3 runs from the conserved cysteine through the conserved F or W. A D gene is named only where the DNA matches it firmly. Not all rows give a size; the values are once, few, many and, for expanded clones, a class.

V	size	D	J	CDR3	DNA
TRBV7-7	NA	TRBD1	TRBJ2-2	CASSTQGSGELFF	TGTGCTAGCAGTACACAGGGGTCCGGGGAGCTGTTTTTT
TRBV6-1	NA	TRBD1	TRBJ1-5	CASSAGTGANQPQHF	TGTGCCAGCAGTGCGGGGACAGGGGCCAATCAGCCCCAGCATTTT
TRBV28	NA	NA	TRBJ1-4	CASRGGHHNEKLFF	TGTGCCAGCCGGGGGGGGCACCATAATGAAAAACTGTTTTTT
TRBV14	NA	TRBD2	TRBJ2-3	CASSPIAGAADTQYF	TGTGCCAGCAGCCCTATAGCGGGAGCAGCAGATACGCAGTATTTT
TRBV6-5	NA	TRBD1	TRBJ1-1	CASSWRGPTEAFF	TGTGCCAGCAGTTGGAGGGGGCCCACTGAAGCTTTCTTT
TRBV7-9	NA	TRBD1	TRBJ1-1	CASSRQGEVGTEAFF	TGTGCCAGCAGCAGACAGGGGGAGGTGGGCACTGAAGCTTTCTTT
TRBV5-8	NA	TRBD2	TRBJ2-3	CASSPYRTSGGTDTQYF	TGTGCCAGCAGCCCCTACCGGACTAGCGGGGGGACAGATACGCAGTATTTT
TRBV5-4	NA	TRBD2	TRBJ2-2	CASSLGGGNTGELFF	TGTGCCAGCAGCTTGGGCGGGGGGAACACCGGGGAGCTGTTTTTT
TRBV29-1	NA	NA	TRBJ1-2	CSVEAGGNGAGGYTF	TGCAGCGTTGAAGCGGGGGGGAACGGGGCTGGTGGCTACACCTTC
TRBV19	NA	NA	TRBJ1-3	CASSTKSGSGNTIYF	TGTGCCAGTAGTACTAAATCCGGCTCTGGAAACACCATATATTTT
TRBV6-5	NA	NA	TRBJ2-7	CASRQRDTRYEQYF	TGTGCCAGCAGGCAACGGGACACCCGCTACGAGCAGTACTTC
TRBV4-3	once	TRBD2	TRBJ2-5	CASSQEGGGTEETQYF	TGCGCCAGCAGCCAAGAGGGGGGAGGGACGGAAGAGACCCAGTACTTC
TRBV9	NA	TRBD2	TRBJ2-7	CASSPGEGYEQYF	TGTGCCAGCAGCCCCGGGGAGGGCTACGAGCAGTACTTC
TRBV27	NA	TRBD1	TRBJ1-2	CASSPGRGPFYGYTF	TGTGCCAGCAGCCCCGGCAGGGGGCCCTTCTATGGCTACACCTTC
TRBV5-3	NA	NA	TRBJ2-2	CARSLRQGKNTGELFF	TGTGCCAGAAGCTTGAGGCAGGGGAAGAACACCGGGGAGCTGTTTTTT
TRBV6-6	NA	NA	TRBJ1-1	CASSLTTGTEAFF	TGTGCCAGCAGCCTAACGACGGGCACTGAAGCTTTCTTT
TRBV18	NA	NA	TRBJ2-7	CASSGGGAGGYEQYF	TGTGCCAGCTCAGGGGGGGGCGCCGGGGGCTACGAGCAGTACTTC
TRBV5-1	NA	TRBD2	TRBJ2-7	CASSLGFAGGPHEQYF	TGCGCCAGCAGCCTGGGGTTCGCGGGAGGGCCCCACGAGCAGTACTTC
TRBV13	NA	TRBD1	TRBJ1-3	CASSFGRGLGNTIYF	TGTGCCAGCAGCTTTGGCAGGGGGCTTGGAAACACCATATATTTT
TRBV9	NA	NA	TRBJ1-2	CASSTRDTDNYGYTF	TGTGCCAGCAGCACCCGGGACACAGATAACTATGGCTACACCTTC
TRBV4-3	NA	NA	TRBJ2-1	CASSQGSDPYNEQFF	TGCGCCAGCAGCCAAGGTAGCGACCCCTACAATGAGCAGTTCTTC
TRBV7-8	NA	NA	TRBJ2-7	CASSLRGGDRVGPYEQYF	TGTGCCAGCAGCTTACGGGGGGGAGACAGGGTTGGTCCTTACGAGCAGTACTTC
TRBV29-1	NA	NA	TRBJ1-2	CSVEGEVNYGYTF	TGCAGCGTTGAGGGGGAGGTGAACTATGGCTACACCTTC
TRBV18	NA	TRBD1	TRBJ1-3	CASSPRTGGAYGGNTIYF	TGTGCCAGCTCACCGCGGACAGGGGGCGCGTATGGTGGAAACACCATATATTTT
TRBV6-1	NA	TRBD2	TRBJ2-1	CASSEKAGGPYEQFF	TGTGCCAGCAGTGAAAAAGCGGGAGGGCCTTATGAGCAGTTCTTC
TRBV29-1	once	NA	TRBJ2-3	CSVRVSALDTQYF	TGCAGCGTTCGGGTTTCAGCACTGGATACGCAGTATTTT
TRBV14	NA	NA	TRBJ2-5	CASSHPDPRGTQYF	TGTGCCAGCAGCCACCCCGACCCGCGGGGGACCCAGTACTTC
TRBV5-4	NA	TRBD2	TRBJ2-1	CASSLGGLAHNEQFF	TGTGCCAGCAGCTTGGGGGGACTAGCGCACAATGAGCAGTTCTTC
TRBV7-9	NA	TRBD1	TRBJ1-2	CASSPGQGQDYGYTF	TGTGCCAGCAGCCCGGGACAGGGGCAGGACTATGGCTACACCTTC
TRBV7-9	NA	TRBD2	TRBJ2-1	CASSLGGTSGMDEQFF	TGTGCCAGCAGCTTAGGGGGGACTAGCGGGATGGATGAGCAGTTCTTC
TRBV4-3	NA	TRBD1	TRBJ2-1	CASSPRPPGTGGNEQFF	TGCGCCAGCAGCCCCCGCCCCCCCGGGACAGGGGGCAATGAGCAGTTCTTC
TRBV21-1	NA	NA	TRBJ1-2	CASSKARGQTTNPYGYTF	TGTGCCAGCAGCAAAGCTAGGGGACAGACAACCAACCCCTATGGCTACACCTTC
TRBV4-3	NA	NA	TRBJ2-2	CASSQFSGRNTGELFF	TGCGCCAGCAGCCAATTCAGCGGGCGAAACACCGGGGAGCTGTTTTTT
TRBV7-9	NA	NA	TRBJ2-2	CASSRVVQGSGELFF	TGTGCCAGCAGCCGGGTAGTACAGGGCTCCGGGGAGCTGTTTTTT
TRBV2	once	NA	TRBJ2-1	CASSEAGGDNEQFF	TGTGCCAGCAGTGAAGCTGGAGGGGACAATGAGCAGTTCTTC
TRBV2	NA	NA	TRBJ2-7	CAGKRALYEQYF	TGTGCCGGAAAGCGGGCCCTATACGAGCAGTACTTC
TRBV7-9	NA	NA	TRBJ2-4	CASSALGILGNIQYF	TGTGCCAGCAGCGCTCTCGGGATCCTGGGAAACATTCAGTACTTC